Below, 32 T cell receptor beta chains from the same sample are listed, as sequenced in a study of T cell repertoires in cytomegalovirus infection. The antigens these receptors bind are not known. TCRdb re-analysed the reads in MiXCR, keeping a single row per CDR3 protein. The table includes approximately 600,000 distinct CDR3 sequences, about 39% detected once. The material sequenced was cultured PBMCs, taken from culture after CMV antigen stimulation. The receptor source for this set is a human donor in good health (CMV status not recorded). Some clones in this sample may be carry-over from other donors' samples.

The J gene is TRBJ2-7, the V gene TRBV5-1; 9 nucleotides line up with TRBD1. The germline CDR1 and CDR2 sequences are SGHRS and YFSETQ. V trimming: 5 bases; J trimming: 2 bases; junction bases outside the gene matches: 8. The CDR3 covers 15 residues. This CDR3 reads CASRHGTGNPYEQYF. The CDR3 DNA is TGCGCCAGCAGACACGGGACAGGGAATCCCTACGAGCAGTACTTC.

The chain uses TRBV14 and TRBJ2-3; the match to TRBD2 covers 7 bases. Germline values: CDR1 SGHDN, CDR2 FVKESK. The junction had 9 bases not matched to a gene; V was cut back by 1 base and J by 2 bases. CDR3 length: 17 amino acids. The CDR3 reads CASSQGISSGHTDTQYF. CDR3 DNA sequence: TGTGCCAGCAGCCAAGGGATTTCTAGCGGACACACAGATACGCAGTATTTT.

The chain combines TRBV12-3 or TRBV12-4 with TRBJ2-7, with D tentatively TRBD1 (6 bases). Trimming removed 5 bases at V and 5 bases at J, with 10 bases between. The length of the CDR3 is 12 residues. CDR3: CASSARGDEQYF. Here the CDR3 DNA reads TGTGCCAGCAGTGCCAGGGGAGACGAGCAGTACTTC.

This clonotype has at least ten counts. V and J are TRBV7-2 and TRBJ2-3, with 11 bases fitting TRBD2. The CDR3 sequence is 16 residues long. J lost 4 bases, V lost 4 bases, and 7 bases had no gene match. In germline, CDR1 is SGHTA, CDR2 FQGNSA. This chain's CDR3 is CASSSRLAGMADTQYF. In DNA form, the CDR3 reads TGTGCCAGCAGCTCTCGACTAGCGGGAATGGCAGATACGCAGTATTTT.

This clonotype has just one count. This sequence joins TRBV7-2 and TRBJ1-5; D gene uncertain. The CDR3 runs to 13 residues. Trimming cost V 0 bases and J 5 bases, with 5 bases left between them. Germline CDR1 and CDR2: SGHTA and FQGNSA. The DNA of the CDR3 is TGTGCCAGCAGCTTAGCGAGTTATCAGCCCCAGCATTTT. Protein product: CASSLASYQPQHF.

The chain has TRBV7-8 and TRBJ2-3, with TRBD1 matching over 7 bases. The CDR3 spans 15 residues. The V gene end was trimmed by 5 bases and the J gene end by 7 bases; junction bases not matched to a gene: 12. Germline CDR1 reads SGHVS; CDR2 reads FQNEAQ. For the CDR3, the DNA is TGTGCCAGCAGCGGTTCGGACAGGCGGCTTAATACGCAGTATTTT. It specifies CASSGSDRRLNTQYF.

The V gene is TRBV7-2, the J gene TRBJ1-5; TRBD1 might be the D (6 bases). The CDR3 runs to 14 residues. The ends were cut back, 5 bases at V and 7 bases at J, with 15 bases in the middle. CDR1 is SGHTA and CDR2 is FQGNSA in the germline V gene. The CDR3 DNA is TGTGCCAGCAGCCAACAGGGTTCACGGCAGCCCCAGCATTTT. This gives the protein CASSQQGSRQPQHF.

This clonotype was observed a few times. This chain uses TRBV6-2 or TRBV6-3 with TRBJ1-2; D uncertain. CDR3 length equals 13 residues. The V gene's germline CDR1 is MNHEY and CDR2 SVGEGT. The V end lost 2 bases, the J end lost 5 bases, and 9 bases lay between the germline ends. The CDR3 sequence is CASSYSSRYGYTF. The CDR3 DNA reads as TGTGCCAGCAGTTACAGCTCCCGGTATGGCTACACCTTC.

The chain links TRBV5-1 to TRBJ2-2; weak D call: TRBD2 (6 bases). V lost 4 bases and J 6 bases, leaving 13 bases between the germline ends. This CDR3 spans 14 amino acids. Per germline, CDR1 SGHRS and CDR2 YFSETQ. CDR3 loop: CASSRGTGAGELFF. The CDR3 nucleotides are TGCGCCAGCAGCCGCGGGACCGGCGCCGGGGAGCTGTTTTTT. Combining the CDR3 with reference TRBV5-1 and TRBJ2-2 gives the whole variable domain KAGVTQTPRYLIKTRGQQVTLSCSPISGHRSVSWYQQTPGQGLQFLFEYFSETQRNKGNFPGRFSGRQFSNSRSEMNVSTLELGDSALYLCASSRGTGAGELFFGEGSRLTVL.

The V call is TRBV7-2, the J call TRBJ2-1; 9 bases line up with TRBD2. V dropped 2 bases and J dropped 3; count of bases not matched to a gene: 5. Germline values: CDR1 SGHTA, CDR2 FQGNSA. CDR3 length: 16 residues. The CDR3 sequence is CASSLYASGVYNEQFF. As DNA, the CDR3 is TGTGCCAGCAGCTTATACGCTAGCGGGGTCTACAATGAGCAGTTCTTC.

The chain is built from TRBV28 and TRBJ2-1, with D hard to call. Germline V CDR1 and CDR2: MDHEN, SYDVKM. The germline V and J ends were trimmed by 5 bases and 7 bases, with 9 bases remaining between them. The length of the CDR3 is 12 residues. CDR3 sequence reads: CASSRAINEQFF. Written as DNA, the CDR3 is TGTGCCAGCAGTCGGGCGATTAATGAGCAGTTCTTC.

The chain carries TRBV6-6 and TRBJ1-5; unclear D gene. This CDR3 is 10 amino acids long. Deletions cut 8 bases from V and 5 bases from J, with 4 bases between. CDR1 and CDR2 (germline): MNHNY, SVGAGI (reference sequence). The CDR3 nucleotides read TGTGCCAGCGGCGATCAGCCCCAGCATTTT. Translated: CASGDQPQHF.

This chain uses TRBV19 with TRBJ2-1, with a weak D call TRBD2 (5 bases). Germline assignment: CDR1 LNHDA and CDR2 SQIVND (reference sequence). The CDR3 runs to 17 residues. Between the trimmed V and J ends, which lost 3 bases and 3 bases, there was a span of 18 bases. CDR3 coding DNA: TGTGCCAGTAGTATCCCCACTAGAGGGCGTATCTACAATGAGCAGTTCTTC. Protein sequence: CASSIPTRGRIYNEQFF. The complete variable domain, with remaining parts taken from reference TRBV19 and TRBJ2-1, reads DGGITQSPKYLFRKEGQNVTLSCEQNLNHDAMYWYRQDPGQGLRLIYYSQIVNDFQKGDIAEGYSVSREKKESFPLTVTSAQKNPTAFYLCASSIPTRGRIYNEQFFGPGTRLTVL.

Turning to this clonotype: The junction does not match germline at one end; this may be a read error. This chain joins TRBV12-3 or TRBV12-4 and TRBJ2-3; 7 bases agree with TRBD1. The CDR3 has 14 residues. The CDR3 DNA reads TGTGCCACCAGTACAGGGGTATTGGCAGATACGCAGTATTTT. Translated, it gives CATSTGVLADTQYF.

The chain carries TRBV7-2 and TRBJ2-5; D remains ambiguous. Germline CDR1 is SGHTA and CDR2 is FQGNSA. The CDR3 loop spans 14 amino acids. With 4 bases removed from V and 5 bases from J, the gap between germline ends came to 14 bases. CDR3 sequence reads: CASSSPKIGETQYF. In DNA, the CDR3 is TGTGCCAGCAGCTCGCCTAAGATAGGGGAGACCCAGTACTTC.

This clonotype was seen a handful of times. This chain links TRBV7-2 with TRBJ2-1; no definite D call. The CDR3 consists of 15 residues. With 3 bases removed from V and 3 bases from J, the gap between germline ends came to 12 bases. Germline CDR1 reads SGHTA; CDR2 reads FQGNSA. CDR3 sequence: CASSLGTPHYNEQFF. CDR3 nucleotides: TGTGCCAGCAGCTTGGGTACCCCCCACTACAATGAGCAGTTCTTC.

This clonotype was counted only a few times. The chain links TRBV7-8 to TRBJ2-7; 7 positions agree with TRBD2. Per germline, CDR1 SGHVS and CDR2 FQNEAQ. This CDR3 spans 15 amino acids. V was pared by 1 base and J by 2 bases, with 5 bases of the junction left unmatched. The CDR3 reads CASSLEAGVTYEQYF. The DNA of the CDR3 is TGTGCCAGCAGCTTAGAGGCGGGGGTGACCTACGAGCAGTACTTC. Complete variable domain (other parts from reference TRBV7-8 and TRBJ2-7): GAGVSQSPRYKVAKRGQDVALRCDPISGHVSLFWYQQALGQGPEFLTYFQNEAQLDKSGLPSDRFFAERPEGSVSTLKIQRTQQEDSAVYLCASSLEAGVTYEQYFGPGTRLTVT.

This clonotype was observed at least ten times. The rearrangement uses TRBV7-2 and TRBJ2-1; 13 nucleotides match TRBD2. The V gene's germline CDR1 is SGHTA and CDR2 FQGNSA. With 5 bases clipped from V and 4 bases from J, the junction kept 14 bases outside the gene matches. This CDR3 is 19 amino acids long. CDR3 protein: CASSLTSGRNLMFYNEQFF. As DNA, the CDR3 is TGTGCCAGCAGCCTGACTAGCGGGAGGAACCTAATGTTTTACAATGAGCAGTTCTTC.

CDR3 residues: CASSEFLLSVLRNEQFF. CDR3 sequence (DNA): TGCGCCAGCAGCGAATTCCTCCTTAGTGTTCTTCGAAATGAGCAGTTCTTC. The gene calls are TRBV4-1 and TRBJ2-1; D is uncertain. V lost 5 bases and J lost 7, with 24 bases in between. The CDR3 totals 17 residues. In germline, CDR1 is MGHRA, CDR2 YSYEKL.

This clonotype was seen a few times. The chain links TRBV12-3 or TRBV12-4 to TRBJ1-3, with D uncertain. The CDR3 loop spans 14 amino acids. V shed 3 bases and J shed 4 bases, with 10 bases lying between them. The CDR3 DNA sequence: TGTGCCAGCAGTTTGGGTTTGGGGGGAAACACCATATATTTT. Residues: CASSLGLGGNTIYF.

This clonotype appeared a single time. V and J are TRBV6-2 or TRBV6-3 and TRBJ1-6; D remains ambiguous. This CDR3 spans 13 amino acids. V gave up 4 bases and J gave up 5 bases, with 6 bases separating them. Germline CDR1 MNHEY, CDR2 SVGEGT. For the CDR3, the DNA is TGTGCCAGCAGTTCTGAGGATAATTCACCCCTCCACTTT. It specifies CASSSEDNSPLHF.

V is TRBV12-3 or TRBV12-4 and J is TRBJ2-7; perhaps D is TRBD1 or TRBD2 (6 bases each). With 7 bases removed from V and 6 bases from J, the gap between germline ends came to 16 bases. The CDR3 loop spans 13 amino acids. CDR3 loop: CASTISQGGEQYF. In DNA form, the CDR3 reads TGTGCCAGCACCATTTCACAGGGAGGCGAGCAGTACTTC.

V and J are TRBV9 and TRBJ1-3; D may be TRBD1 (5 bases). CDR3 size: 14 residues. V lost 2 bases, J lost 3 bases, and 9 bases lay in between. Germline V gives CDR1 SGDLS, CDR2 YYNGEE. The CDR3 nucleotides read TGTGCCAGCAGCGTTCAGGGTTTTGGAAACACCATATATTTT. Translated, it gives CASSVQGFGNTIYF.

A remark on this clonotype: A much larger clone lies one base from this, so it may be a read error. The chain recombines TRBV7-2 with TRBJ1-5, with unresolved D. This CDR3 contains 13 residues. CDR1 is SGHTA, CDR2 FQGNSA, per germline. The V and J ends lost 6 bases and 6 bases respectively, with 12 bases between them. In DNA, the CDR3 is TGTGCCAGCAGGCCGGTTTACAGTCAGCCCCAGCATTTT. This sequence encodes CASRPVYSQPQHF.

The chain joins TRBV19 to TRBJ1-2; D is perhaps TRBD1 (5 bases). Trimming took off 4 bases at V and 5 bases at J, with 8 bases between the two ends. Germline-derived CDR1 and CDR2 are LNHDA and SQIVND (reference sequence). This CDR3 is 12 amino acids long. This CDR3 is CASSRPGYGYTF. DNA for the CDR3: TGTGCCAGTAGTAGGCCAGGGTATGGCTACACCTTC.

This clonotype was counted a few times. The chain has TRBV10-3 and TRBJ1-1; no firm D call. The germline gives CDR1 ENHRY, CDR2 SYGVKD. V lost 4 bases and J 4 bases, leaving 10 bases between the germline ends. This CDR3 spans 13 amino acids. CDR3 sequence reads: CAISGRSGTEAFF. The CDR3 DNA sequence: TGTGCCATCAGTGGAAGGAGTGGCACTGAAGCTTTCTTT.

This clonotype was seen a few times. The chain couples TRBV6-1 to TRBJ2-7, with D possibly TRBD2 on 6 matching bases. Germline V lookup: CDR1 MNHNS, CDR2 SASEGT. The V gene lost 5 bases and the J gene lost 1 base, with 24 bases spanning the gap. CDR3 length: 18 amino acids. The CDR3 DNA reads as TGTGCCAGCAGTCCCCGAGACACGGGGGATAGATGGTCCTACGAGCAGTACTTC. Translated: CASSPRDTGDRWSYEQYF.

This clonotype was observed a handful of times. The chain joins TRBV20-1 to TRBJ2-7; a weak D match, TRBD2 (6 bases). V lost 3 bases and J lost 4, with 7 bases in between. This CDR3 spans 11 amino acids. CDR1 DFQATT and CDR2 SNEGSKA come from the germline V gene (reference sequence). The CDR3 nucleotides are TGCAGTGCTAGCGGGACTTACGAGCAGTACTTC. Translation gives CSASGTYEQYF.

V gene TRBV2 combines with J gene TRBJ1-6, with unresolved D. CDR1 is SNHLY, CDR2 FYNNEI, per germline. With 7 bases removed from V and 9 bases from J, the gap between germline ends came to 13 bases. This CDR3 is built from 13 residues. The DNA of the CDR3 is TGTGCCAGCACAGGTGCTGTGGGTTCACCCCTCCACTTT. It translates to CASTGAVGSPLHF.

A few counts support this clonotype. The chain employs TRBV27 and TRBJ2-5; D unclear. V lost 7 bases to trimming and J lost 4 bases, with 19 bases between them. The germline gives CDR1 MNHEY, CDR2 SMNVEV (reference sequence). The CDR3 runs to 15 residues. CDR3 in DNA: TGTGCCAGCACCCGAGCTGGTCGATCCCTAGAGACCCAGTACTTC. It yields the protein CASTRAGRSLETQYF.

This clonotype was detected a few times. The V gene is TRBV7-9, the J gene TRBJ1-1, with D hard to call. Germline values: CDR1 SEHNR, CDR2 FQNEAQ (reference sequence). V dropped 3 bases and J dropped 1 base, with 12 bases sitting between them. CDR3 length equals 15 residues. The CDR3: CASSFLAPKNTEAFF. The DNA for the CDR3 is TGTGCCAGCAGCTTTCTAGCTCCCAAGAACACTGAAGCTTTCTTT.

V gene TRBV6-2 or TRBV6-3 combines with J gene TRBJ2-1; 7 bases align to TRBD2. CDR1 MNHEY and CDR2 SVGEGT come from the germline V gene. The J segment lost 7 bases and the V segment lost 7 bases, leaving 13 bases of the junction unmatched. CDR3 length: 15 amino acids. The CDR3 loop reads CASTPRRELGNEQFF. CDR3 nucleotides: TGTGCCAGCACCCCGCGGCGGGAGTTGGGGAATGAGCAGTTCTTC.